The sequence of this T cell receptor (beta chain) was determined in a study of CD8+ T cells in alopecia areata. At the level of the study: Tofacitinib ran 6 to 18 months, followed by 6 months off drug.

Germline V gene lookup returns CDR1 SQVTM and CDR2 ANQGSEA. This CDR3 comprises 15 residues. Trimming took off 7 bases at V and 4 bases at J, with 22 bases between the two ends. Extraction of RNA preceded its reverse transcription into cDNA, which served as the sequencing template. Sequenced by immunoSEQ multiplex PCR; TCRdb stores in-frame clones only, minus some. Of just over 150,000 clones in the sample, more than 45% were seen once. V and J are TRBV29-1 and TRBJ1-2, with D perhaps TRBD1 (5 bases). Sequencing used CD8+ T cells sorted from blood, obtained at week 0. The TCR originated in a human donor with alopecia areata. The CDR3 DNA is TGCAGCGGGTGGCCAGGGCCCCCACCATTCTATGGCTACACCTTC. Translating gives CSGWPGPPPFYGYTF.